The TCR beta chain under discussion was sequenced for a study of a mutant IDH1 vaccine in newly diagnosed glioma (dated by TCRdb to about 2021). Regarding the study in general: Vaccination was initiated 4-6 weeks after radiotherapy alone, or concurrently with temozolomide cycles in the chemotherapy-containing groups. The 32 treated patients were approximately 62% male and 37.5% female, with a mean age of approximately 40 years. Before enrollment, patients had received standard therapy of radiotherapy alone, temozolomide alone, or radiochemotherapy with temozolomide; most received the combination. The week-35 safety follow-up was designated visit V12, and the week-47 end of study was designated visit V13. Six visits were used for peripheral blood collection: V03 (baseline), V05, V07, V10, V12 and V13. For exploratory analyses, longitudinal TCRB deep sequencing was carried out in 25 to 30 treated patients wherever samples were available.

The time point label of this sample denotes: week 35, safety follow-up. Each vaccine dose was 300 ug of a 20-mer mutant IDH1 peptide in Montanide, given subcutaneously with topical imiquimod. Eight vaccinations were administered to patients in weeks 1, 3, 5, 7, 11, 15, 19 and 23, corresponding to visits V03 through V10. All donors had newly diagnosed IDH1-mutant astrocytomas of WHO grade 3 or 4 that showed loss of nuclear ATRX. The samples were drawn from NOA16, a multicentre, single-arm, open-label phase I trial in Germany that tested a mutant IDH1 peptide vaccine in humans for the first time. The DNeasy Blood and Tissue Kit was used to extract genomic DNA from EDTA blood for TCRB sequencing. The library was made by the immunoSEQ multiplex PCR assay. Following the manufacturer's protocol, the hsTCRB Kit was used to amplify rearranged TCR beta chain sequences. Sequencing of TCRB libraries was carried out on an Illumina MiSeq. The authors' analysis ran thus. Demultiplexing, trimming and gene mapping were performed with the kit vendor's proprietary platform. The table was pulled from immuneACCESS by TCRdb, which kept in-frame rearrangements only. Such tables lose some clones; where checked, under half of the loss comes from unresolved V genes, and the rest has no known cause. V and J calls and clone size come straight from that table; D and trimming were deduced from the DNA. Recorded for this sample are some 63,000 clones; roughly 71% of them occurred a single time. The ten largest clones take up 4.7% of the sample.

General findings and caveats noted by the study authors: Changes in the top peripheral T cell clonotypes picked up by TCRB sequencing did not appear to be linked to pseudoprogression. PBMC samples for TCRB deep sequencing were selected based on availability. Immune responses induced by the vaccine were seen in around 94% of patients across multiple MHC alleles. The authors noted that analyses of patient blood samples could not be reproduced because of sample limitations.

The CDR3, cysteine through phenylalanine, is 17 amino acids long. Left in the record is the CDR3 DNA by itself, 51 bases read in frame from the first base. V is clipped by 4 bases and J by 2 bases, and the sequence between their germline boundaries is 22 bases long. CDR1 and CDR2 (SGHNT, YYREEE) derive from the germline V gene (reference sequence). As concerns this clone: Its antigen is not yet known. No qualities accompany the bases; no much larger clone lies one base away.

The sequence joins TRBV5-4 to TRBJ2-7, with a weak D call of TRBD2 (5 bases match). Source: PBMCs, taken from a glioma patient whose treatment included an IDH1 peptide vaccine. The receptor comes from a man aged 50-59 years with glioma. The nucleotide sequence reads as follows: TGTGCCAGCAGCCCGGGATTAACACAGATTTCGACCTACGAGCAGTACTTC. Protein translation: CASSPGLTQISTYEQYF.